This T cell receptor (beta chain) was found in a study of blood T cells in healthy people across ages (dated by TCRdb to between 2014 and 2017). For the study in its entirety: In model experiments, roughly one uniquely barcoded TCR beta cDNA molecule per two T cells was captured by template switching. The study measured age-related changes in TCR beta repertoire diversity using deep sequencing normalized with unique cDNA molecular identifiers. Four age groups were formed from the donors: young (average about 17 years), middle-aged (approximately 40), aged (around 68) and long-lived (about 80). To avoid experimental bias, donors of different ages were spread randomly across the sequencing lanes. The study analyzed two additional independent replicas of 1 million unique cDNA reads from the same blood draw for two donors, one aged 18 to 29 and one aged 80 or older.

This clonotype was detected a few times. The antigen it binds to is not known. Per-nucleotide qualities are absent, and no much larger clonotype sits a single base away. Library creation used 5' RACE. For sequencing, an Illumina HiSeq 2500 was employed. The second PCR ran for roughly 7 to 11 cycles and used a J-beta primer mix along with a sample-barcoded 5' primer. Each TCR beta cDNA molecule received a unique molecular identifier from a template-switch 5' adaptor carrying 12 random nucleotides. Each sample yielded at least 3 million CDR3-containing paired-end reads. First-strand cDNA was synthesized from all RNA with the Mint cDNA synthesis kit, primed by a TRBC-specific oligonucleotide. All cDNA was treated with uracil-DNA glycosylase and then went through a first 18-cycle PCR with the universal primers M1SS and BC2_uni_R. In the authors' own workflow: Normalization of each sample was performed by random selection of 1 million high-quality reads, each carrying a distinct molecular identifier. Reads with shared molecular identifiers were discarded instead of being binned into consensus sequences. MiTCR, with a Q25 quality threshold and the strictest error-elimination algorithm, was used for CDR3 identification, clonotype clustering and error correction. A nonparametric unseen species model with Euler transformation was used to estimate a lower bound on total TCR beta diversity. Using fastp trimming at Q25 and MiXCR clonotype assembly, TCRdb reanalyzed the public sequencing data and kept in-frame beta chains. All rows with the same CDR3 protein become a single entry with the most common DNA and genes. TCRdb's processing, not the study's, gives the V and J calls here. The sample profile shows some 640,000 distinct CDR3 sequences; around half of them were found once. About 32% of the sample is taken by the ten largest.

Spanning cysteine to phenylalanine, the CDR3 consists of 13 amino acids. Left in the record is the CDR3 DNA by itself, 39 bases read in frame from the first base. From the germline V gene (reference sequence), CDR1 is DFQATT and CDR2 is SNEGSKA. The roughly 38 donors, aged roughly 6 to 95 years, were systemically healthy Caucasian individuals from Russia. Approximately 11 milliliters of peripheral blood were drawn from each donor into EDTA-treated Vacutainer tubes. Ficoll-Paque density-gradient centrifugation was used to isolate PBMCs, with at least 7 million per sample. Total RNA was extracted from PBMCs with Trizol reagent, with at least 6 micrograms obtained per sample. For every donor, flow cytometry on a PBMC aliquot measured the percentage of naive CD45RAhigh/CD27high T cells. General findings and caveats noted by the study authors: Observed TCR beta diversity per million T cells fell roughly linearly with age, and a significant reduction was already apparent by age roughly 40. Estimates of total diversity based on one million sequenced T cells were regarded as lower bounds and as underestimates. Compared with the aged group, more naive CD4+ T cells, fewer expanded clones and increased TCR diversity were shown by the long-lived group, suggesting age selection. There was a strong correlation between observed TCR beta diversity and the percentage of naive T cells measured by flow cytometry. The CMV infection status of donors was not known, potentially confounding age-related changes in expanded clonotypes. Bulk unsorted PBMC profiling prevented conclusive comparison of naive and antigen-experienced compartments.

Here the chain combines TRBV20-1 and TRBJ2-7, with TRBD1 perhaps the D gene, on 5 matching bases. Sequenced: blood. The sequence came from a woman aged 60-75 years in good health. The DNA sequence is as follows: TGCACCCTATCCCAGGGAACCGATTACGAGCAGTACTTC. The encoded protein is CTLSQGTDYEQYF.